The following is a T cell receptor (beta chain) sequence with its context. V was pared by 4 bases and J by 9 bases, with 18 bases between. The CDR3 loop spans 14 amino acids. Germline lookup yields CDR1 SNHLY and CDR2 FYNNEI. This sample was taken from a study of blood T cell repertoires in COVID-19. On the study more broadly: The United States, Italy and Spain supplied acute and convalescent COVID-19 samples.

Original processing notes: Amplification of reference gene primers was used by the study to estimate nucleated cell counts. Clones were read by immunoSEQ multiplex PCR, and TCRdb kept only the in-frame ones, dropping some. For V, J and clone size, that table is used; D and trimming come from the DNA. The sample lists more than 200,000 clones; around 89% were seen once. The TCR sequence derives from a man in his 70s with acute or convalescent COVID-19. The material sequenced was peripheral blood. The chain combines TRBV2 with TRBJ1-2; a possible D gene is TRBD1 (5 bases). The DNA for the CDR3 is TGTGCCAGCAGTGTTGCTGGGGCAAACGGACGCTACACCTTC. This gives the protein CASSVAGANGRYTF.